This entry lists 20 T cell receptor beta chains sequenced from one sample in a study of T cell responses to AZD1222 COVID-19 vaccine. Using immunoSEQ multiplex PCR, the repertoire was profiled, and TCRdb retains in-frame clones only, with some absent. The table records 90,000 to 150,000 clones, 80% to 95% of them present only once. The source was peripheral blood, collected 28 days after the second AZD1222 dose. These receptors all come from an adult who received the AZD1222 COVID-19 vaccine.

The CDR3 here is CASSTDSGYTF. The DNA for the CDR3 is TGTGCCAGTAGTACGGACAGTGGCTACACCTTC. The V and J genes are TRBV19 and TRBJ1-2; D is perhaps TRBD1 (6 bases). This CDR3 contains 11 residues. V was clipped by 4 bases and J by 7 bases, with 7 bases between them. The germline gives CDR1 LNHDA, CDR2 SQIVND (reference sequence).

The rearrangement links TRBV19 to TRBJ2-7; a weak D match, TRBD1 (5 bases). In germline, CDR1 is LNHDA, CDR2 SQIVND (reference sequence). The germline V and J ends were trimmed by 4 bases and 5 bases, with 18 bases remaining between them. CDR3 length: 15 amino acids. In DNA form, the CDR3 reads TGTGCCAGTAGTACCTACGGGCAGGGAATCGACGAGCAGTACTTC. It yields the protein CASSTYGQGIDEQYF.

The V and J genes are TRBV19 and TRBJ2-2; the match to TRBD2 covers 13 bases. Trimming removed 3 bases from V and 4 bases from J; junction bases left unmatched: 8. The CDR3 length is 18 residues. Germline assignment: CDR1 LNHDA and CDR2 SQIVND (reference sequence). The CDR3 loop is CASSMGLAGPRGTGELFF. The CDR3 bases are TGTGCCAGTAGTATGGGACTAGCGGGGCCACGAGGCACCGGGGAGCTGTTTTTT.

This chain links TRBV5-8 with TRBJ2-3; maybe TRBD2 (6 bases). The CDR3 has 17 residues. V lost 4 bases to trimming and J lost 3 bases, with 21 bases between them. The V gene's germline CDR1 is SGHTS and CDR2 YDEGEE. CDR3 nucleotides: TGTGCCAGCAGCCGCGGGACCTTTCCCGGAGGGACAGATACGCAGTATTTT. As protein: CASSRGTFPGGTDTQYF.

This clone is a singleton in its sample. The V call is TRBV19, the J call TRBJ1-1; D is uncertain. Trimming stripped 10 bases from V and 3 bases from J, with 12 bases between. Germline assignment: CDR1 LNHDA and CDR2 SQIVND (reference sequence). The CDR3 runs 12 residues. Here the CDR3 reads CATRVWDTEAFF. DNA for the CDR3: TGTGCCACCCGGGTATGGGACACTGAAGCTTTCTTT.

The V gene is TRBV14, the J gene TRBJ2-1; D is unresolved. The CDR3 is 14 amino acids. V lost 3 bases, J lost 8 bases, and 14 bases lay in between. Germline lookup yields CDR1 SGHDN and CDR2 FVKESK. The CDR3 sequence: CASSHRYRVDEQFF. The CDR3 DNA is TGTGCCAGCAGCCATCGGTACCGGGTCGATGAGCAGTTCTTC. Combining the CDR3 with reference TRBV14 and TRBJ2-1 gives the whole variable domain EAGVTQFPSHSVIEKGQTVTLRCDPISGHDNLYWYRRVMGKEIKFLLHFVKESKQDESGMPNNRFLAERTGGTYSTLKVQPAELEDSGVYFCASSHRYRVDEQFFGPGTRLTVL.

CDR3 amino acids: CAWRTRCGAAHTAYQETQYF. The CDR3 DNA sequence: TGTGCCTGGAGGACACGGTGTGGGGCAGCACATACAGCGTACCAAGAGACCCAGTACTTC. V and J are TRBV30 and TRBJ2-5; D perhaps matches TRBD1 (5 bases). This CDR3 has 20 residues. Germline loops: CDR1 GTSNPN, CDR2 SVGIG (reference sequence). V was trimmed by 3 bases and J by 0 bases, leaving 29 bases between them.

Here the CDR3 reads CASSFEQGNTEAFF. CDR3 sequence (DNA): TGTGCCAGCAGCTTTGAGCAGGGGAACACTGAAGCTTTCTTT. The V gene is TRBV7-9, the J gene TRBJ1-1; TRBD1 might be the D (5 bases). V was pared by 3 bases and J by 1 base, with 9 bases between. Germline assignment: CDR1 SEHNR and CDR2 FQNEAQ (reference sequence). CDR3 length equals 14 residues.

This chain links TRBV14 with TRBJ1-1, with TRBD1 as a possible D gene (6 bases). The CDR3 contains 17 residues. Per the germline V gene, CDR1 is SGHDN and CDR2 is FVKESK. Trimming cost V 4 bases and J 1 base, with 19 bases left between them. The CDR3, as DNA: TGTGCCAGCAGCCCGGACCATTACAGGGTTCCGAACACTGAAGCTTTCTTT. This translates into CASSPDHYRVPNTEAFF.

This chain joins TRBV28 and TRBJ2-3; D gene ambiguous. The CDR3 is 16 residues long. V was pared by 4 bases and J by 3 bases, with 17 bases between. Germline assignment: CDR1 MDHEN and CDR2 SYDVKM. CDR3 in amino acids: CASSSILGILTDTQYF. The CDR3 DNA reads as TGTGCCAGCAGTTCAATATTAGGGATATTGACAGATACGCAGTATTTT.

The CDR3 protein is CASSPGGGEETQYF. For the CDR3, the DNA is TGTGCCAGCAGCCCGGGAGGAGGAGAAGAGACCCAGTACTTC. J is TRBJ2-5 and V is TRBV13; TRBD2 matches at 7 bases. The CDR3 spans 14 residues. From germline, CDR1 is PRHDT and CDR2 FYEKMQ (reference sequence). V gave up 5 bases and J gave up 3 bases; unmatched junction bases: 6.

The genes are TRBV19 and TRBJ2-5; TRBD1 is a possible D gene (7 bases). The CDR3 loop spans 16 amino acids. Trimming took 5 bases from V and 1 from J, leaving 17 bases between them. The germline gives CDR1 LNHDA, CDR2 SQIVND (reference sequence). In DNA form, the CDR3 reads TGTGCCAGTAGTCTCTACGGGGGACAGTCCCAAGAGACCCAGTACTTC. As protein: CASSLYGGQSQETQYF.

J is TRBJ1-2 and V is TRBV27, with D tentatively TRBD1 (6 bases). The CDR3 loop spans 15 amino acids. The V and J ends lost 4 bases and 4 bases respectively, with 16 bases between them. CDR1 and CDR2 from the germline V gene are MNHEY and SMNVEV (reference sequence). CDR3 residues: CASSSSQGPFYGYTF. The CDR3 nucleotides read TGTGCCAGCAGTTCCTCACAGGGACCGTTCTATGGCTACACCTTC.

This chain uses TRBV21-1 with TRBJ1-4. TRBV21-1 is classified as a pseudogene. The CDR3 extends over 14 amino acids. The CDR3 is CASSPRREGEKLFF. CDR3 nucleotide sequence: TGTGCCAGCAGCCCAAGGAGGGAAGGTGAAAAACTGTTTTTT.

The chain links TRBV19 to TRBJ1-6; D is unclear. V was trimmed by 6 bases and J by 1 base, leaving 10 bases between them. Germline CDR1 reads LNHDA; CDR2 reads SQIVND (reference sequence). There are 15 residues in the CDR3. CDR3 bases: TGTGCCAGTAGAGCTGCGGGTTCCTATAATTCACCCCTCCACTTT. Its translation: CASRAAGSYNSPLHF.

The chain couples TRBV3-1 (or the pseudogene TRBV3-2) to TRBJ1-6; the D gene is possibly TRBD1 (6 bases). The CDR3 spans 15 residues. Trimming cost V 5 bases and J 4 bases, with 12 bases left between them. Germline CDR1 is LGHDT and CDR2 is YNNKEL (reference sequence). The CDR3 DNA reads TGTGCCAGCAGCAACCGGGACACATATAATTCACCCCTCCACTTT. The encoded protein is CASSNRDTYNSPLHF.

The CDR3 DNA reads TGTGCCAGCAGCTTGGCGACAGGGTGGTACTATGGCTACACCTTC. This sequence encodes CASSLATGWYYGYTF. The chain employs TRBV5-5 and TRBJ1-2; 7 bases are shared with TRBD1. Losses at the gene ends were 0 bases for V and 3 bases for J; bases not matched to a gene: 5. Germline-derived CDR1 and CDR2 are SGHKS and YYEKEE (reference sequence). The CDR3 loop spans 15 amino acids.

CDR3 in DNA: TGTGCCAGCAGCTTAGGCAGAGGAGCCTACGAGCAGTACTTC. Its translation: CASSLGRGAYEQYF. This sequence joins TRBV11-3 and TRBJ2-7; unclear D gene. Looked up from germline, CDR1 is SGHNT and CDR2 is YENEEA. V lost 1 base and J lost 2, with 9 bases in between. The CDR3 spans 14 residues.

The rearrangement uses TRBV6-4 and TRBJ2-3; 12 positions match TRBD2. The CDR3 is 15 amino acids. V lost 8 bases, J lost 3 bases, and 6 bases stayed unmatched. Germline V lookup: CDR1 MRHNA, CDR2 SNTAGT. CDR3 nucleotide sequence: TGTGCCAGCCAGAGACTAGCGGGAGCGACAGATACGCAGTATTTT. Translating gives CASQRLAGATDTQYF.

CDR3 nucleotides: TGTGCCAGCAGTGAATCAGCCCGGACAGCTGAAGCTTTCTTT. This gives the protein CASSESARTAEAFF. The chain joins TRBV6-1 to TRBJ1-1, with D possibly TRBD1 on 6 matching bases. Between the trimmed V and J ends, which lost 2 bases and 6 bases, there was a span of 13 bases. The CDR3 totals 14 residues. CDR1 is MNHNS and CDR2 is SASEGT in the germline V gene.